The T cell receptor (beta chain) described here comes from a study of blood T cells in healthy people across ages (dated by TCRdb to between 2014 and 2017). About the investigation overall: In model experiments, template switching captured roughly one uniquely barcoded TCR beta cDNA molecule for every two T cells. Donors were grouped into four age groups: young (average approximately 15 years), middle-aged (about 38), aged (over 55) and long-lived (about 89). The study measured age-related changes in TCR beta repertoire diversity using deep sequencing normalized with unique cDNA molecular identifiers. The study analyzed two additional independent replicas of 1 million unique cDNA reads from the same blood draw for two donors, one aged 18 to 29 and one aged 80 or older. To avoid experimental bias, donors of different ages were randomly spread across the sequencing lanes. General conclusions and limits of the study: Compared with the aged group, more naive CD4+ T cells, fewer expanded clones and increased TCR diversity were shown by the long-lived group, suggesting age selection. Observed TCR beta diversity per million T cells fell roughly linearly with age, and a significant reduction was already apparent by age about 36. Because profiling used bulk unsorted PBMCs, naive and antigen-experienced compartments could not be compared conclusively. Because donor CMV infection status was unknown, age-related changes in expanded clonotypes were potentially confounded. Estimates of total diversity from one million sequenced T cells were regarded as lower bounds and underestimates. There was a strong correlation between observed TCR beta diversity and the percentage of naive T cells measured by flow cytometry.

The donors were 40 or so Caucasian individuals from Russia, aged 6 to 90 years, who were systemically healthy. Ten milliliters of peripheral blood were drawn from each donor into EDTA-treated Vacutainer tubes. Ficoll-Paque density-gradient centrifugation was used to isolate PBMCs, with at least 6 million per sample. Trizol reagent was used to extract total RNA from the PBMCs, yielding at least 5 micrograms per sample. Naive CD45RAhigh/CD27high T cell percentages were measured by flow cytometry on a PBMC aliquot from every donor. The library was prepared using 5' RACE. The instrument was an Illumina HiSeq 2500. A second PCR of about 7 to 12 cycles was run with a J-beta primer mix and a sample-barcoded 5' primer. A template-switch 5' adaptor carrying 12 random nucleotides introduced a unique molecular identifier onto each TCR beta cDNA molecule. At least 2.5 million CDR3-containing paired-end reads were obtained from each sample. First-strand cDNA was synthesized from all RNA with the Mint cDNA synthesis kit, primed by a TRBC-specific oligonucleotide. After uracil-DNA glycosylase treatment, a first 18-cycle PCR used universal primers M1SS and BC2_uni_R on all cDNA. In the paper's pipeline: For normalization, 1 million high-quality reads were randomly selected from each sample, with every read carrying a distinct molecular identifier. Reads with shared molecular identifiers were discarded instead of being binned into consensus sequences. MiTCR, with a Q25 quality threshold and the strictest error-elimination algorithm, was used for CDR3 identification, clonotype clustering and error correction. A nonparametric unseen species model with Euler transformation was used to estimate a lower bound on total TCR beta diversity. Clones were called with MiXCR by TCRdb after fastp trimmed the public reads at Q25, and only in-frame beta chains were retained. For every CDR3 protein sequence, its rows merge into one entry that carries the most common genes and DNA. TCRdb assigned the V and J calls; the authors' analysis was not used. This sample gives 550,000 to 600,000 distinct CDR3 sequences in total; more than 45% of them show up just once. Just under 25% of the sample goes to the ten largest clones.

This clonotype was seen once. No cognate antigen has been identified for it. Base qualities are missing; no much larger clone stands one base away. Evidence from one read is weak. CDR1 and CDR2 were assigned from the germline V gene (reference sequence) as DFQATT and SNEGSKA. Including the terminal cysteine and phenylalanine, the CDR3 comprises 13 residues. Only CDR3 DNA is held: 39 bases, read in frame from base 1. Relative to germline, V is missing 7 bases and J is missing 7 bases, with 6 bases of the junction outside any gene match. The sample consisted of blood. The rearrangement combines TRBV20-1 with TRBJ2-1, with 11 middle bases fitting TRBD2. This clonotype was obtained from a man older than 75 in good health. The nucleotide sequence reads as follows: TGCAGTGTTCTAGCGGGAGGTTGGAATGAGCAGTTCTTC. This gives the protein CSVLAGGWNEQFF.